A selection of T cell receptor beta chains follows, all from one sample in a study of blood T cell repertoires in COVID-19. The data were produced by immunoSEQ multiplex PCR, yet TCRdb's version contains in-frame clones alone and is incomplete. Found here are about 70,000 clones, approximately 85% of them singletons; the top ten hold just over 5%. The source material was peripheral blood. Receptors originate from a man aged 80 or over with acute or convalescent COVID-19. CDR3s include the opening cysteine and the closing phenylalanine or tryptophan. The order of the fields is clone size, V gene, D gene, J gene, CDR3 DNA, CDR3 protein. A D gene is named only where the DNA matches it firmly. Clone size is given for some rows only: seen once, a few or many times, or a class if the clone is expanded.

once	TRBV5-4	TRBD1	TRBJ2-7	TGTGCCAGCAGCTTCTACAGGGGTTACGAGCAGTACTTC	CASSFYRGYEQYF
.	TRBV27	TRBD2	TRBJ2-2	TGTGCCAGCAGTTTATGGCGGGAGGACTCGAGCACCGGGGAGCTGTTTTTT	CASSLWREDSSTGELFF
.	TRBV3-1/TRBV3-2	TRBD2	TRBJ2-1	TGTGCCAGCAGCCAAGCCTCCGGGACTAGCGGTAACAATGAGCAGTTCTTC	CASSQASGTSGNNEQFF
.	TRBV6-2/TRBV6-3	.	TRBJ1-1	TGTGCCAGCAGTTACGGAGGCTCATCTCCAAAGAACACTGAAGCTTTCTTT	CASSYGGSSPKNTEAFF
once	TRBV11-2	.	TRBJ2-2	TGTGCCAGCAGCCCCAGGAGGGCCGGGGAGCTGTTTTTT	CASSPRRAGELFF
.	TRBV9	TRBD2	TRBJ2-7	TGTGCCAGCAGCGTAGGACTAGCGGGGTTTTCCTACGAGCAGTACTTC	CASSVGLAGFSYEQYF
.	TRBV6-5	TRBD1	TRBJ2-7	TGTGCCAGCAGCCCGACAGGGAGCCTCTCCTACGAGCAGTACTTC	CASSPTGSLSYEQYF
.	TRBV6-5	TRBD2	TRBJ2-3	TGTGCCAGCCAACGGGAGGTCCCAGATACGCAGTATTTT	CASQREVPDTQYF
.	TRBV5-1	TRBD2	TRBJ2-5	TGCGCCAGCAGCCGGAGGGCTAGCGGGGGTGGGGAGACCCAGTACTTC	CASSRRASGGGETQYF
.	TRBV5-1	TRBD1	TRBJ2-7	TGCGCCAGCAGCTTGGGTGGGACAGGCTCCTACGAGCAGTACTTC	CASSLGGTGSYEQYF
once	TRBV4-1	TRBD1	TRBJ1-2	TGCGCCAGCAGCCACCCTGGGACAGGCTTCTATGGCTACACCTTC	CASSHPGTGFYGYTF
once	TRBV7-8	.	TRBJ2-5	TGTGCCAGCAGCTTATACGAGGGGGAAGAGACCCAGTACTTC	CASSLYEGEETQYF
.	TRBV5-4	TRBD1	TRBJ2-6	TGTGCCAGCAGCTTGCCCCGGGACAGGGTCCCCTCTGGGGCCAACGTCCTGACTTTC	CASSLPRDRVPSGANVLTF
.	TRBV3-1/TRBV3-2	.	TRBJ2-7	TGTGCCAGCAGCCAGATCTATAACGAGCAGTACTTC	CASSQIYNEQYF
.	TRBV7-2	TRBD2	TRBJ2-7	TGTGCCAGCAGGACTAAGGGACTAGAGGTCTACGAGCAGTACTTC	CASRTKGLEVYEQYF
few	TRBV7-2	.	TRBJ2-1	TGTGCCAGCAGCCAGACAGGTAACAATGAGCAGTTCTTC	CASSQTGNNEQFF
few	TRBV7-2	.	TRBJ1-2	TGTGCCAGCAGCTTAGACAGGGCTTTTGGCTACACCTTC	CASSLDRAFGYTF
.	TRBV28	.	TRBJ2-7	TGTGCCAGCAGTTTGGCCCTAGCGTCTACCCTGGGGCAGCAGTACTTC	CASSLALASTLGQQYF
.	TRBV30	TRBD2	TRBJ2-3	TGTGCCTGGAAAGCGCCCGCGACTAGCGGGGTAACAGATACGCAGTATTTT	CAWKAPATSGVTDTQYF
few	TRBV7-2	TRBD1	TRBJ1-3	TGTGCCAGCGCATGGGGACAGGGTGGAAACACCATATATTTT	CASAWGQGGNTIYF
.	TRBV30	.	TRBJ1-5	TGTGCCTGGAGAATCCAGGGTGAGCATCAGCCCCAGCATTTT	CAWRIQGEHQPQHF
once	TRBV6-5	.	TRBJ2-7	TGTGCCAGCAGTTACGGACATGCTCCTAGATTGTACGAGCAGTACTTC	CASSYGHAPRLYEQYF
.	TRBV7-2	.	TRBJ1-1	TGTGCCAGCAGCTCGACCCTTGGGGCCACTGAAGCTTTCTTT	CASSSTLGATEAFF
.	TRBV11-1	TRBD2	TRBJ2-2	TGTGCCAGCTCAAAAAGACTAGCGGCCACCGGGGAGCTGTTTTTT	CASSKRLAATGELFF
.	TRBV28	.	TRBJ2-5	TGTGCCAGCAGATTAGCGGAGCCGACCCAAGAGACCCAGTACTTC	CASRLAEPTQETQYF
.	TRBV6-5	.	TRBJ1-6	TGTGCCAGCAGTTACGGGGCGGTAGTTGATTCACCCCTCCACTTT	CASSYGAVVDSPLHF
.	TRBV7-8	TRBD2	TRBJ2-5	TGTGCCAGCAAGGGCGGGGGTGAGACCCAGTACTTC	CASKGGGETQYF
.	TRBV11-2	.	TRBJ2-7	TGTGCCAGCAGCTTAGGGGGCAGATTGGGAGAGCAGTACTTC	CASSLGGRLGEQYF
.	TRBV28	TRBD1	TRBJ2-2	TGTGCCAGCAGTTTACAGACAGGGGGCGCCAGGGCCGGGGAGCTGTTTTTT	CASSLQTGGARAGELFF
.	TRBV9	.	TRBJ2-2	TGTGCCAGCAGCGGCCGGGACTCGAACACCGGGGAGCTGTTTTTT	CASSGRDSNTGELFF
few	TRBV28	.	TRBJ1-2	TGTGCCAGCAGTCCCGGGACAACAGCTAACTATGGCTACACCTTC	CASSPGTTANYGYTF
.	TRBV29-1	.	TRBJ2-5	TGCAGCGTTGCGTTGCAGTCACAAGAGACCCAGTACTTC	CSVALQSQETQYF
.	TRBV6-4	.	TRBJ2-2	TGTGCCAGCAGCCTAAGGCCGGGGGACACCGGGGAGCTGTTTTTT	CASSLRPGDTGELFF
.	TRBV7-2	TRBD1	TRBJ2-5	TGTGCCAGCAGCCTCGACAGGGGGAGAGAGACCCAGTACTTC	CASSLDRGRETQYF
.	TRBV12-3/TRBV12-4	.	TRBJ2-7	TGTGCCAGCAGTTTAGGACAGGCGAGAGAGCAGTACTTC	CASSLGQAREQYF
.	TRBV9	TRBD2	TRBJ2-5	TGTGCCAGCAGCTTCGGGACTAGCGGGGATGGAGAGACCCAGTACTTC	CASSFGTSGDGETQYF
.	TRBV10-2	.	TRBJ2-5	TGCGCCAGCAGTGTTTCCAATAGCCGGGAGACCCAGTACTTC	CASSVSNSRETQYF
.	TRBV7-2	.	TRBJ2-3	TGTGCCAGCAGCTTAGTTGGTCGGGGTAGCACAGATACGCAGTATTTT	CASSLVGRGSTDTQYF
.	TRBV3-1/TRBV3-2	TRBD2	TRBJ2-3	TGTGCCAGCAGCCCACAGCTAGCGGGGGGCACAGATACGCAGTATTTT	CASSPQLAGGTDTQYF
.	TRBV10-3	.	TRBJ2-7	TGTGCCATCAGCGTTGAGGGACTTTACGAGCAGTACTTC	CAISVEGLYEQYF
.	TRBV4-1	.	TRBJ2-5	TGCGCCAGCAGCCAAGGGGTGGGGCAGGTACAAGAGACCCAGTACTTC	CASSQGVGQVQETQYF
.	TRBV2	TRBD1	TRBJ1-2	TGTGCCATTCTTCCAGGGGGACCTAACTATGGCTACACCTTC	CAILPGGPNYGYTF
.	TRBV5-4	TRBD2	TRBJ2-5	TGTGCCAGCAGCTTGATGTGGACTAGCGGGGGGGCCGGGATTGAGACCCAGTACTTC	CASSLMWTSGGAGIETQYF
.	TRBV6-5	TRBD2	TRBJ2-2	TGTGCCAGCAGTTCGCGACTAGCGGGTAACACCGGGGAGCTGTTTTTT	CASSSRLAGNTGELFF
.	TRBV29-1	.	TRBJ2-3	TGCAGCCTCGGAGGGAGCACAGATACGCAGTATTTT	CSLGGSTDTQYF
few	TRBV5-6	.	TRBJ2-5	TGTGCCAGCAGCTTCGGTGGAGAGACCCAGTACTTC	CASSFGGETQYF
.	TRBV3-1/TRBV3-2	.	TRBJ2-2	TGTGCCAGCAGACGCAGGGGCACCGGGGAGCTGTTTTTT	CASRRRGTGELFF
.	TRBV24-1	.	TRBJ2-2	TGTGCCACCAGTCGCACAGTCACCGGGGAGCTGTTTTTT	CATSRTVTGELFF
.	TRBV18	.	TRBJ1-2	TGTGCCAGCTCACCCAGAAGGGGTGACGGCTACACCTTC	CASSPRRGDGYTF
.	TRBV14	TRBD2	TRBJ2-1	TGTGCCAGCAGCGCTATCCGACTAGCGGAGCAGTTCTTC	CASSAIRLAEQFF
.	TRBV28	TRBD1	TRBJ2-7	TGTGCCAGCAGTTTAACCGGGACAGTCGGCTACGAGCAGTACTTC	CASSLTGTVGYEQYF
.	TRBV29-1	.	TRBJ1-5	TGCAGCGTTGGGGCTGACAATCAGCCCCAGCATTTT	CSVGADNQPQHF
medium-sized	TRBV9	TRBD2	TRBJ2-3	TGTGCCAGCAGCGTAGGAACGGGGGGAAGCACAGATACGCAGTATTTT	CASSVGTGGSTDTQYF